The T cell receptor (beta chain) under discussion was sequenced for a study of blood T cell repertoires in COVID-19. Sequencing used immunoSEQ multiplex PCR; TCRdb keeps in-frame clones, though not all of them. Counted here are some 350,000 clones, about 87% occurring once; the ten biggest clones make up around 3%. The sequenced material came from peripheral blood. The source of this sequence is a human donor in a cohort sampled during active COVID-19.

This CDR3 is CAWGSGRTF. The CDR3 coding sequence is TGTGCCTGGGGAAGCGGACGGACCTTC. The J gene is TRBJ1-2, the V gene TRBV30; D gene ambiguous. Trimming cost V 5 bases and J 14 bases, with 12 bases left between them. This CDR3 is 9 amino acids long. The germline V gene has CDR1 GTSNPN and CDR2 SVGIG (reference sequence).